This T cell receptor (beta chain) was sequenced during a study of early T cells in non-severe SARS-CoV-2 infection. TCRdb re-called the 5' RACE reads with MiXCR, one entry per CDR3 protein. This sample has roughly 61,000 distinct CDR3 sequences, with approximately 11% found just once. The CDR3 loop spans 13 amino acids. Germline CDR1 is SQVTM and CDR2 is ANQGSEA. V lost 5 bases and J lost 0, with 8 bases in between. This clonotype was seen a few times. This receptor was taken from an adult who was a healthcare worker with PCR-confirmed SARS-CoV-2 infection or an uninfected control (not recorded which). The rearrangement joins TRBV29-1 to TRBJ2-1, with unresolved D. The sequenced material came from whole blood. CDR3 in amino acids: CSVIGSSYNEQFF. The CDR3 region has the DNA TGCAGCGTTATTGGTAGCTCCTACAATGAGCAGTTCTTC.